This TCR beta chain stems from a study of beta chain features in type 1 diabetes. There are a few counts of this clone. Its specificity is not known. Sequencing targeted expressed TCRB transcripts, as all isolated RNA had been reverse transcribed. Sequencing used immunoSEQ multiplex PCR; TCRdb keeps in-frame clones, though not all of them. The repertoire holds about 190,000 clones, with around 7.9% as singletons. The CDR3 is made up of 15 amino acids. The germline gives CDR1 SGHTA, CDR2 FQGNSA. Trimming shortened V by 1 base and J by 7 bases, and 15 bases separated the two germline ends. Averaging about 116 mL, one heparinised blood draw came from each individual donor. Markers CD45RO/CCR7/CD25/CD127/CD95/CD27 served to sort CD4+ naive, central memory, regulatory and stem cell-like memory cells. The study's findings and limits: Type 1 diabetes patients showed a moderate but significant shortening of TCRB CDR3s in all four CD4+ subsets. The question left open here concerned HLA type influencing TCRB rearrangement. Patients' naive, central memory and regulatory TCRB repertoires appeared more alike than those of healthy donors.

Source material: central memory CD4+ T cells from blood. V is TRBV7-2 and J is TRBJ2-3; weak D call: TRBD2 (6 bases). The clonotype originates from a young man with type 1 diabetes. The CDR3 nucleotides read TGTGCCAGCAGCTTAGAACTAGCACTCTTTTATACGCAGTATTTT. Translated, it gives CASSLELALFYTQYF.